This TCR beta chain is drawn from a study of control samples from healthy donors and cancer patients. The ends were cut back, 2 bases at V and 0 bases at J, with 10 bases in the middle. The CDR3 totals 15 residues. Germline V CDR1 and CDR2: SNHLY, FYNNEI. Data came from immunoSEQ multiplex PCR; TCRdb stores just in-frame clones and leaves some out. This table has 95,000 to 150,000 clones, around 88% appearing once. The sample comprised blood. This chain joins TRBV2 and TRBJ1-1; a possible D gene is TRBD1 (6 bases). The sequence came from a man aged 35 to 55 in good health. The CDR3 reads CASSEQGPMNTEAFF. The CDR3 coding sequence is TGTGCCAGCAGTGAACAGGGGCCCATGAACACTGAAGCTTTCTTT.